Described below is a single TCR beta chain sequence and its context. This clone was detected once. Its cognate antigen has yet to be identified. Qualities for individual bases were not recorded, and no much larger clone is one base off. The Qiagen DNeasy Kit was used to extract genomic DNA from the sorted cells. The immunoSEQ platform was used for deep sequencing of the TCR beta chain. The published analysis was carried out like this. Repertoire data analysis was performed with the immunoSEQ Analyzer software. As stored in TCRdb, this immuneACCESS dataset retains in-frame rearrangements with V and J assigned. A fraction of the clones does not appear; measured against another copy, unresolved V genes explain less than half of the discrepancy, and the remainder lacks a known reason. V and J calls and clone size come straight from that table; D and trimming were deduced from the DNA. In this sample the table shows 13,000 to 15,000 clones, 84% of which occur a single time. The ten largest clones represent about 33% of the sample.

The CDR3 contains 14 residues, cysteine and phenylalanine counted. Only the CDR3 DNA is retained, 42 bases long and in frame from the first base. Relative to germline, V is missing 2 bases and J is missing 7 bases, with 6 bases of the junction outside any gene match. Taken from the germline V gene, the CDR1 and CDR2 loops are SGHTA and FQGNSA. This sample is part of a study of EBV T-cell therapy then PD-1 blockade in nasopharyngeal carcinoma (dated by TCRdb to the early 2020s). The treatment or condition tag for this specimen amounts to: AdE1-LMPpoly-expanded autologous EBV-specific T-cell therapy followed by anti-PD-1 nivolumab.

This material consisted of CD8+ T cells from blood, taken around day 100 from a patient whose treatment included autologous EBV-specific T cells and nivolumab. This TCR derives from a man in his forties or fifties with nasopharyngeal carcinoma. Recombination joined TRBV7-2 with TRBJ1-2; 8 bases in between match TRBD1. This receptor carries the CDR3 CASSLISGGSGYTF. In nucleotide form, the sequence is TGTGCCAGCAGCTTAATCTCAGGGGGCAGTGGCTACACCTTC.